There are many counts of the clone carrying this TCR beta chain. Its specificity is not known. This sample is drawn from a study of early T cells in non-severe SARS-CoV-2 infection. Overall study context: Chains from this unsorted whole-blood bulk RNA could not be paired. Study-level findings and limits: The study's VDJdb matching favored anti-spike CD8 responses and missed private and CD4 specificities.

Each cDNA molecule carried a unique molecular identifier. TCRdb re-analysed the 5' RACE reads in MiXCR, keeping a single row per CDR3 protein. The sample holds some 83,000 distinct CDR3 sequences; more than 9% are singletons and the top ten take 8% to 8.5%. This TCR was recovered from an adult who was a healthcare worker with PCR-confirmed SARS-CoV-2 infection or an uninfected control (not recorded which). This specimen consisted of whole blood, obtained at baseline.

Here the CDR3 DNA reads TGTGCCAGCAGCCCAGTACCCGGGACAGGGGTCACCGGGGAGCTGTTTTTT. Protein sequence: CASSPVPGTGVTGELFF. The chain combines TRBV5-4 with TRBJ2-2; 10 positions match TRBD1. The germline CDR1 and CDR2 sequences are SGHNT and YYREEE (reference sequence). The CDR3 totals 17 residues. With V trimmed by 4 bases and J by 4 bases, 10 bases remained unmatched.